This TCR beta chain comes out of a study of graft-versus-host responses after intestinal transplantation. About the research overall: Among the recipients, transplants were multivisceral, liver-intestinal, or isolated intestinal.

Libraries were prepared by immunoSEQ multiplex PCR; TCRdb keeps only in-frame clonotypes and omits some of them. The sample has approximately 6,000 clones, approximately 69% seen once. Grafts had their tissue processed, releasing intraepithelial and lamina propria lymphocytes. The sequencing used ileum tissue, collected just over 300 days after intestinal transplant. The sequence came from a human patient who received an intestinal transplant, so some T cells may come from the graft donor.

DNA of the CDR3: TGCGCCAGCAGCTCCGGGACCGGCACCTACGAGCAGTACTTC. Residues: CASSSGTGTYEQYF. This chain uses TRBV5-1 with TRBJ2-7, with D perhaps matching TRBD1 or TRBD2 (5 bases each). The CDR3 length is 14 residues. The germline CDR1 and CDR2 sequences are SGHRS and YFSETQ. The germline V and J ends were trimmed by 3 bases and 2 bases, with 12 bases remaining between them.